These 9 T cell receptor beta chains came from one sample sequenced in a study of STAT5B mutations in CD4+ large granular lymphocyte leukemia. Produced via immunoSEQ multiplex PCR; TCRdb's table is partial and in-frame only. The profile shows fewer than 30,000 clones, approximately 84% of them singletons. The specimen was CD4+ T cells from blood buffy coats. These TCRs come from a human donor in good health.

The chain couples TRBV10-3 to TRBJ2-6; D remains unclear. This CDR3 contains 17 residues. Germline V lookup: CDR1 ENHRY, CDR2 SYGVKD. Between the trimmed V and J ends, which lost 0 bases and 2 bases, there was a span of 11 bases. The CDR3: CAISESTRAAGANVLTF. DNA of the CDR3: TGTGCCATCAGTGAGTCGACTCGGGCTGCTGGGGCCAACGTCCTGACTTTC.

CDR3 in DNA: TGCGCCAGCAGCTTCGCTAGCGGGGGATTTGTTGAGCAGTTCTTC. It specifies CASSFASGGFVEQFF. V and J are TRBV5-1 and TRBJ2-1; TRBD2 aligns across 10 bases. The CDR3 extends over 15 amino acids. With V trimmed by 2 bases and J by 9 bases, 8 bases remained unmatched. Germline assignment: CDR1 SGHRS and CDR2 YFSETQ.

This chain joins TRBV19 and TRBJ2-3; perhaps TRBD1 as D (6 bases). This CDR3 has 13 residues. Trimming removed 5 bases from V and 4 bases from J, with 10 bases in between. Germline-derived CDR1 and CDR2 are LNHDA and SQIVND (reference sequence). The CDR3 DNA sequence: TGTGCCAGTAGTGGGACACGGGCAGATACGCAGTATTTT. It translates to CASSGTRADTQYF.

Remarks on this clone: Other DNA sequences in this sample translate to the same CDR3. The chain links TRBV25-1 to TRBJ2-2, with no clear D. The CDR3 has 14 amino acids. Germline values: CDR1 MGHDK, CDR2 SYGVNS. Deletions cut 0 bases from V and 3 bases from J, with 5 bases between. The CDR3 sequence is CASSEYRDTGELFF. CDR3 coding DNA: TGTGCCAGCAGTGAATATCGGGACACCGGGGAGCTGTTTTTT.

J is TRBJ1-2 and V is TRBV2, with D maybe TRBD1 (6 bases). The V end was cut by 4 bases, the J end by 9 bases, with 15 bases between. This CDR3 is 13 amino acids long. Per the germline V gene, CDR1 is SNHLY and CDR2 is FYNNEI. The CDR3 DNA reads as TGTGCCAGCAGTGGGACAGCCGCCATGCGCTACACCTTC. Amino acids: CASSGTAAMRYTF.

This chain joins TRBV19 and TRBJ1-1; D ambiguous. The germline V gene has CDR1 LNHDA and CDR2 SQIVND (reference sequence). Trimming removed 2 bases at V and 4 bases at J, with 11 bases between. This CDR3 spans 14 amino acids. CDR3 sequence: CASSIRRDGTEAFF. DNA of the CDR3: TGTGCCAGTAGTATAAGGAGGGATGGCACTGAAGCTTTCTTT.

The chain carries TRBV11-2 and TRBJ2-2; D could derive from TRBD1 or TRBD2 (5 bases each). Germline assignment: CDR1 SGHAT and CDR2 FQNNGV. The germline V and J ends were trimmed by 3 bases and 7 bases, with 15 bases remaining between them. The CDR3 runs to 15 residues. The CDR3 bases are TGTGCCAGCAGCTTCTGGGGGAGACCCAGCGGGGAGCTGTTTTTT. This translates into CASSFWGRPSGELFF.

The chain combines TRBV6-5 with TRBJ2-7; D perhaps matches TRBD2 (5 bases). Germline assignment: CDR1 MNHEY and CDR2 SVGAGI. The CDR3 spans 12 residues. V dropped 0 bases and J dropped 5 bases, with 5 bases sitting between them. The CDR3 DNA sequence: TGTGCCAGCAGTTACTCGAGGGACGAGCAGTACTTC. It translates to CASSYSRDEQYF.

V usage is TRBV5-3 and J usage is TRBJ1-2, with D maybe TRBD1 (6 bases). TRBV5-3 is identified as an open reading frame with a role that is uncertain. The CDR3 runs to 17 residues. Trimming stripped 4 bases from V and 5 bases from J, with 24 bases between. The CDR3 region is CARSLVSPGRRGYGYTF. The DNA of the CDR3 is TGTGCCAGAAGCCTTGTTTCCCCTGGGCGCAGGGGTTATGGCTACACCTTC.